This T cell receptor (beta chain) was identified during a study of technical replicates of blood from several donors. Some clones are missing from TCRdb's copy, which holds only in-frame ones; the method was immunoSEQ multiplex PCR. The table has about 69,000 clones, over 70% seen once; the top ten hold 4.6%. The source of this sequence is a human donor in good health. Some clones in this sample may be carry-over from other donors' samples. Sequencing was done on a sample of PBMCs.

This CDR3 is CASSPTMGRSETQYF. CDR3 in DNA: TGTGCCAGCAGCCCTACTATGGGGAGGTCGGAGACCCAGTACTTC. The chain carries TRBV7-2 and TRBJ2-5; a weak D match, TRBD2 (6 bases). This CDR3 is built from 15 residues. Germline V gene lookup returns CDR1 SGHTA and CDR2 FQGNSA. Deletions cut 5 bases from V and 5 bases from J, with 18 bases between. The whole variable domain, remainder taken from reference TRBV7-2 and TRBJ2-5, is GAGVSQSPSNKVTEKGKDVELRCDPISGHTALYWYRQSLGQGLEFLIYFQGNSAPDKSGLPSDRFSAERTGGSVSTLTIQRTQQEDSAVYLCASSPTMGRSETQYFGPGTRLLVL.